The TCR beta chain described here comes from a study of blood T cell repertoires in COVID-19. Study-wide context: In each case, the material was cDNA or gDNA derived from T cells, B-cell-depleted T cells, or PBMCs.

Sequencing used immunoSEQ multiplex PCR; TCRdb keeps in-frame clones, though not all of them. The table has approximately 65,000 clones, under 80% seen once. Germline-derived CDR1 and CDR2 are LGHDT and YNNKEL (reference sequence). The CDR3 runs 17 residues. Germline trimming cut 4 bases from V and 9 bases from J; bases unmatched to any gene: 19. What was sequenced was peripheral blood. The chain employs TRBV3-1 (or the pseudogene TRBV3-2) and TRBJ2-5, with 8 positions matching TRBD2. This clonotype was obtained from a man aged 55 to 69 with acute or convalescent COVID-19. This chain's CDR3 is CASSRGVGAGTGGAQYF. DNA of the CDR3: TGTGCCAGCAGCCGGGGCGTGGGTGCGGGTACCGGGGGGGCCCAGTACTTC.